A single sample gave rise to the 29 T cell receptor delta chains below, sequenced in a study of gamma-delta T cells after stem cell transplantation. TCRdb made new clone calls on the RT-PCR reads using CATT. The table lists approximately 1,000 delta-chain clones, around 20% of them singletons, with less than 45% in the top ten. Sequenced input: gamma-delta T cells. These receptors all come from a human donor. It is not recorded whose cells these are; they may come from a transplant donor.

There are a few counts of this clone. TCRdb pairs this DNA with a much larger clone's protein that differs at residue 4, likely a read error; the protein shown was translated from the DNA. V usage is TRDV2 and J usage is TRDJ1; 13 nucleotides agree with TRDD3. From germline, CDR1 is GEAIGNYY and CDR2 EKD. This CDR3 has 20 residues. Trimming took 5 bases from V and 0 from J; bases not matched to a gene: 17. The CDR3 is CACGSVLGDTLIQHTDKLIF. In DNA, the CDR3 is TGTGCCTGTGGCAGCGTACTGGGGGATACGCTGATTCAACACACCGATAAACTCATCTTT.

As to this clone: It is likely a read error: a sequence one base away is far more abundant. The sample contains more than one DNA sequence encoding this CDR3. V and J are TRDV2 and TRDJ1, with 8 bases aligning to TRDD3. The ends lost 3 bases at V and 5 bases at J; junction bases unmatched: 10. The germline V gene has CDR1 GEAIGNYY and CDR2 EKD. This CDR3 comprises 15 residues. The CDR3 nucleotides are TGTGCCTGTGACTCGGTGGGGGATTCCACAGATAAACTCATCTTT. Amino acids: CACDSVGDSTDKLIF.

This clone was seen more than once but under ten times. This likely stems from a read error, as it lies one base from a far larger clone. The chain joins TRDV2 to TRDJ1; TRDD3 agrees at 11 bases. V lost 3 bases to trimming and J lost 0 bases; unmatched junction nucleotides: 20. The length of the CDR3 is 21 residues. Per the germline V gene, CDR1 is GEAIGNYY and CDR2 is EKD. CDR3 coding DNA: TGTGCCTGTGACGACGTACTGGGGGATAGGCCCACAGGCCCGTACACCGATAAACTCATCTTT. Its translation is CACDDVLGDRPTGPYTDKLIF.

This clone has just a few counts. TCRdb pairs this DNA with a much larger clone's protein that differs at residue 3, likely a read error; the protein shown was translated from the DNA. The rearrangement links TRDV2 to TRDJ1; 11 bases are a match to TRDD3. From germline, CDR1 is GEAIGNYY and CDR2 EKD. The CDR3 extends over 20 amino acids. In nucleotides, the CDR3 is TGTGCCTTTGACTTGATGTCGGCGGGGCTGGGGGATACATCCACCGATAAACTCATCTTT. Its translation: CAFDLMSAGLGDTSTDKLIF.

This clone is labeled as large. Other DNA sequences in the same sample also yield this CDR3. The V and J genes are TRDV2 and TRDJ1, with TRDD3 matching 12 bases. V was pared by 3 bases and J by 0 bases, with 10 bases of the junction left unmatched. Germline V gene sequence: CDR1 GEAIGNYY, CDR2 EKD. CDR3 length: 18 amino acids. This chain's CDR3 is CACDRLGTGGYHTDKLIF. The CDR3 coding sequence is TGTGCCTGTGACCGCTTAGGAACTGGGGGATACCACACCGATAAACTCATCTTT.

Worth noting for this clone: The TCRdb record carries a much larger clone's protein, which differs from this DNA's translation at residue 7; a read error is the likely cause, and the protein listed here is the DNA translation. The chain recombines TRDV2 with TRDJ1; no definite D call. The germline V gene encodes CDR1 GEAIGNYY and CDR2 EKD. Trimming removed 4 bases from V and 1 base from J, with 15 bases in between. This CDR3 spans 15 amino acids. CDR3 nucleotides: TGTGCCTGTGATCGCTTGGTGGAGAGCACCGATAAACTCATCTTT. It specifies CACDRLVESTDKLIF.

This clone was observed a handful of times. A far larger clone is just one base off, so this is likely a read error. CDR3 nucleotide sequence: TGTGCCTGTGATCGCTTTGGGGAGAGCACCGATAAACTCATCTTT. Protein product: CACDRFGESTDKLIF. The chain has TRDV2 and TRDJ1; D might be TRDD3 (5 bases). Trimming took 4 bases from V and 1 from J, leaving 15 bases between them. The CDR3 loop spans 15 amino acids. In germline, CDR1 is GEAIGNYY, CDR2 EKD.

CDR3 sequence (DNA): TGTGCCTGTGACCCACTGGGGGATACGCGCTCGTACACCGATAAACTCATCTTT. Encoded protein: CACDPLGDTRSYTDKLIF. This chain joins TRDV2 and TRDJ1, with 13 bases fitting TRDD3. The junction had 9 bases not matched to a gene; V was cut back by 3 bases and J by 0 bases. The CDR3 sequence is 18 residues long. Per germline, CDR1 GEAIGNYY and CDR2 EKD.

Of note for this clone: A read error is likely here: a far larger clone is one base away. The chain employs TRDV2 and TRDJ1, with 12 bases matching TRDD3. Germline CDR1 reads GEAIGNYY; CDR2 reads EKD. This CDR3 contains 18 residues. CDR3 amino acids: CACVPLLGDTRRTVKLIF. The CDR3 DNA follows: TGTGCCTGTGTGCCCTTACTGGGGGATACCCGACGAACCGTTAAACTCATCTTT.

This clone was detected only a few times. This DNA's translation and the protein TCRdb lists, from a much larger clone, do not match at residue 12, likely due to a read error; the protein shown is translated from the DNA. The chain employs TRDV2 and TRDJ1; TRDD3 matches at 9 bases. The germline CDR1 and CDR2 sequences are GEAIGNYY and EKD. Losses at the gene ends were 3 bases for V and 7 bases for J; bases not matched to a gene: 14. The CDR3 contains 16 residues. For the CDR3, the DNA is TGTGCCTGTGACCCCCTCGGAGGGGATACGCCGCGTAAACTCATCTTT. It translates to CACDPLGGDTPRKLIF.

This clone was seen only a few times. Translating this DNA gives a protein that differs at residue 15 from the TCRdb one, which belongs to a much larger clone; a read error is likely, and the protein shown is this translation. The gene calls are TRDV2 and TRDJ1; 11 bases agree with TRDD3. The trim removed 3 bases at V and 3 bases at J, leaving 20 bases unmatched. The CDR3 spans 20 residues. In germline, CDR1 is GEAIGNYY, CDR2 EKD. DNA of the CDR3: TGTGCCTGTGACTTGATGTCGGCGGGGCTGGGGGATACATCCTCCGATAAACTCATCTTT. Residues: CACDLMSAGLGDTSSDKLIF.

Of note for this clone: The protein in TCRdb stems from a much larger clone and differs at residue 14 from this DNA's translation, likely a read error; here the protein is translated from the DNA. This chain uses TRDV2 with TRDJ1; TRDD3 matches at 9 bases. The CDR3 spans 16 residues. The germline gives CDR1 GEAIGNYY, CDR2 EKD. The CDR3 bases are TGTGCCTGTGACCCCCTCGGAGGGGATACGCCGAGTAAATTCATCTTT. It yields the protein CACDPLGGDTPSKFIF.

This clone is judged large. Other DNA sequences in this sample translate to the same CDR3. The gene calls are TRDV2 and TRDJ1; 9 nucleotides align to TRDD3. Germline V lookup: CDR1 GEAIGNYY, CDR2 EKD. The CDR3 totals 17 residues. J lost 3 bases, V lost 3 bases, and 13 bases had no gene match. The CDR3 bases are TGTGCCTGTGACTCTATAGACGGGGGGATACTTTCCGATAAACTCATCTTT. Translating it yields CACDSIDGGILSDKLIF.

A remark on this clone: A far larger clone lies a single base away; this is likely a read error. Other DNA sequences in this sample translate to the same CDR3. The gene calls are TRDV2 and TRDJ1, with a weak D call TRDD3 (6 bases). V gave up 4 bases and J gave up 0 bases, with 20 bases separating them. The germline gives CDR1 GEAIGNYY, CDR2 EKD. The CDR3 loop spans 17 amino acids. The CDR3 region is CACEELGVQGNTDKLIF. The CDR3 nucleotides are TGTGCCTGTGAAGAGTTGGGGGTTCAGGGAAACACCGATAAACTCATCTTT.

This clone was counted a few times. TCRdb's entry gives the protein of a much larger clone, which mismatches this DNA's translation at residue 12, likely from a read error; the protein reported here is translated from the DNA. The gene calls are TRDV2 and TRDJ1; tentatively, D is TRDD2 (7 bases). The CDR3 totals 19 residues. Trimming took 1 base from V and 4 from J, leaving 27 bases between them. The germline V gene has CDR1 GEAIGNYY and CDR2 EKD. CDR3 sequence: CACDTAGFPTGTYGDKLIF. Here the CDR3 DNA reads TGTGCCTGTGACACGGCGGGCTTTCCTACTGGGACTTATGGCGATAAACTCATCTTT.

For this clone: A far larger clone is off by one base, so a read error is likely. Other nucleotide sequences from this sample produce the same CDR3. CDR3 nucleotides: TGTGCCTGTGACTCCGTACTGGGGGATACGCTAGTTACCACCGATAAACTCATCTTT. Translating gives CACDSVLGDTLVTTDKLIF. The chain uses TRDV2 and TRDJ1; 13 bases map to TRDD3. Trimming removed 3 bases from V and 1 base from J; junction bases left unmatched: 13. The CDR3 contains 19 residues. From germline, CDR1 is GEAIGNYY and CDR2 EKD.

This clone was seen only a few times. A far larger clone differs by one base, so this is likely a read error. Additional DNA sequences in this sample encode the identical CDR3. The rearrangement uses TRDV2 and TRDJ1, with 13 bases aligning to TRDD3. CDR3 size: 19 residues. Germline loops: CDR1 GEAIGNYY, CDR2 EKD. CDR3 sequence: CACDSVLGDTLVTTDKLIF. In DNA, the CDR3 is TGTGCCTGTGACTCCGTACTGGGGGATACGCTGGTTACCACCGATAAGCTCATCTTT.

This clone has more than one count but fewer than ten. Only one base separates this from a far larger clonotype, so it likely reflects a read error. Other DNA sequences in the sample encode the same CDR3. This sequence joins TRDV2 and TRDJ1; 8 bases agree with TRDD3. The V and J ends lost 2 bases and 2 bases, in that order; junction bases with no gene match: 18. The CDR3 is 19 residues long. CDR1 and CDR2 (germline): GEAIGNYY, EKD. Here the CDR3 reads CACDSVLGDPYLPTDKLIF. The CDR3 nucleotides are TGTGCCTGTGACAGCGTCCTGGGGGACCCGTACCTTCCGACCGATAAACTCATCTTT.

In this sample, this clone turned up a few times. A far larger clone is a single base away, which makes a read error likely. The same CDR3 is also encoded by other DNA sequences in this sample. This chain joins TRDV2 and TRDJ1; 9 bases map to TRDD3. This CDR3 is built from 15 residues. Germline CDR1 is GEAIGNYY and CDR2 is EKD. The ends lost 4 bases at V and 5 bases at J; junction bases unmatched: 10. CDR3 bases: TGTGCCTGTGATTCGCTTAGTACTGGGGGAGATAAACTCATCTTT. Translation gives CACDSLSTGGDKLIF.

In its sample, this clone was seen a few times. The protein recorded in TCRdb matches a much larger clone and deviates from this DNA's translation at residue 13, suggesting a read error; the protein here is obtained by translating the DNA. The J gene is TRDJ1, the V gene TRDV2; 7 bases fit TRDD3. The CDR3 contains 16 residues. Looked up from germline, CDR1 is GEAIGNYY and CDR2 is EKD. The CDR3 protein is CACDMIGGRGDDTLIF. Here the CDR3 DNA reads TGTGCCTGTGACATGATTGGGGGACGAGGGGACGATACACTCATCTTT.

The CDR3 loop reads CACDDLLGDTKADKLIF. CDR3 sequence (DNA): TGTGCCTGTGACGACTTACTGGGGGATACAAAGGCCGATAAACTCATCTTT. The chain joins TRDV2 to TRDJ1; the match to TRDD3 covers 12 bases. Trimming took 3 bases from V and 3 from J; bases not matched to a gene: 10. The germline V gene has CDR1 GEAIGNYY and CDR2 EKD. This CDR3 spans 17 amino acids.

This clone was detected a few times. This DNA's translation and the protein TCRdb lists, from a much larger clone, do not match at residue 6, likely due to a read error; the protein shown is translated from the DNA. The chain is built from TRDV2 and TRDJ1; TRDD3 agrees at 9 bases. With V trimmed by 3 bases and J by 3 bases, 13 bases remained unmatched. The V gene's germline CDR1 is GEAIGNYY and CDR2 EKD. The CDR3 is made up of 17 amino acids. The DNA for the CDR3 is TGTGCCTGTGACTCTGTAGACGGGGGGATACTTTCCGATAAACTCATCTTT. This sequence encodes CACDSVDGGILSDKLIF.

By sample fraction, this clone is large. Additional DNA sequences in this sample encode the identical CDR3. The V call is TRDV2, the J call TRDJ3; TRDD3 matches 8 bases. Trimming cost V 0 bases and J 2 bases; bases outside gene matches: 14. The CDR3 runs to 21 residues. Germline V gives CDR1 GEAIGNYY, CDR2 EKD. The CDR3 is CACDTASTGGFNTWDTRQMFF. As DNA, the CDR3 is TGTGCCTGTGACACCGCGAGTACTGGGGGGTTTAACACCTGGGACACCCGACAGATGTTTTTC.

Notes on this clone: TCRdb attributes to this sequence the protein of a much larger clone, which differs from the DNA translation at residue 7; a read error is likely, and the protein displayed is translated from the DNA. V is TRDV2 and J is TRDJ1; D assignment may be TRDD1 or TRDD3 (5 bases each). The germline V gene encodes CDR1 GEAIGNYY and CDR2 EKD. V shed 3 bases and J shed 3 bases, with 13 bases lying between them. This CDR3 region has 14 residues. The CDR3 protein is CACDQIRDADKLIF. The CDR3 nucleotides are TGTGCCTGTGACCAAATACGGGACGCCGATAAACTCATCTTT.

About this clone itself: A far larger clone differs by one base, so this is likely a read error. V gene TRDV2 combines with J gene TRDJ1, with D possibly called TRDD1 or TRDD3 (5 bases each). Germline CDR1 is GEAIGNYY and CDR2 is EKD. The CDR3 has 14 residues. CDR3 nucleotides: TGTGCCTGTGACCAAATACTGGACGCCGATAAACACATCTTT. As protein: CACDQILDADKHIF.

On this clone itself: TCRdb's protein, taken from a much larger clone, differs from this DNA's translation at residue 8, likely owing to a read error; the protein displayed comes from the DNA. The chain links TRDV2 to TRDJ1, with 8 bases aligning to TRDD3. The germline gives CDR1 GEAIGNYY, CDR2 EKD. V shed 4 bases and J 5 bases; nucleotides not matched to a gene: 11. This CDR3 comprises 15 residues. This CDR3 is CACDSLSAGGDKLIF. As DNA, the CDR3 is TGTGCCTGTGATTCTCTTAGTGCTGGGGGAGATAAACTCATCTTT.

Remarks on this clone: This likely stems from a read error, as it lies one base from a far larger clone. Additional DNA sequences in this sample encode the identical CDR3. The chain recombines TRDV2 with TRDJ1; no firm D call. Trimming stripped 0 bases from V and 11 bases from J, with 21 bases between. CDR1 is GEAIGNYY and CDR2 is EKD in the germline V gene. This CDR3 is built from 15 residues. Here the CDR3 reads CACDTVGSVLPPLIF. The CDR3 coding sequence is TGTGCCTGTGACACCGTAGGGTCAGTACTGCCACCCCTCATCTTT.

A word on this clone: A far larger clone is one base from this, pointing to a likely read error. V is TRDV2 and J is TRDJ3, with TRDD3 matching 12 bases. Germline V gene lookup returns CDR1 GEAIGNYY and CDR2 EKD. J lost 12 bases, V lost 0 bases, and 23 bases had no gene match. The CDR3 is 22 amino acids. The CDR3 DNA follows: TGTGCCTGTGACACCGTCCTACTGGGGGATACTGGGGGCGAGGGTGTGGACCGACAGATGTTTTTC. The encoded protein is CACDTVLLGDTGGEGVDRQMFF.

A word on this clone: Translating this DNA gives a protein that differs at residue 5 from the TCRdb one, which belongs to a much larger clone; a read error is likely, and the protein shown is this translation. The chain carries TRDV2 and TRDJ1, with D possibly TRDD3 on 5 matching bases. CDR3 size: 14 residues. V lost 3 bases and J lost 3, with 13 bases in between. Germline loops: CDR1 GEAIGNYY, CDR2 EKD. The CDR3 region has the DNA TGTGCCTGTGACCTAATACTGGACGCCGATAAACTCATCTTT. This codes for CACDLILDADKLIF.